The clone carrying this TCR beta chain was picked up many times. The antigen is unknown. A read error may be the cause here, since a much bigger clone is one base away. The data derive from a study of T cells in Graves' hyperthyroidism and ophthalmopathy. Unmatched junction bases numbered 14, after V lost 5 bases and J lost 4 bases. The CDR3 is made up of 16 amino acids. From germline, CDR1 is MDHEN and CDR2 SYDVKM. Study-wide findings and caveats: A model using 13 V-J features told ophthalmopathy apart from stable hyperthyroidism.

Patients aged 18 to 65 had newly diagnosed hyperthyroidism of under 2 months' duration. Uncontrolled infection, other autoimmune disease, pregnancy or lactation barred patients from enrollment. From RNA transcripts, TCR beta CDR3 regions were amplified. First-round RT-PCR of the TCR CDR3 relied on the HTBI primer set. TCRdb processed the multiplex PCR reads anew with MiXCR; each CDR3 protein has one entry. The table includes a few hundred thousand distinct CDR3 sequences, about 14% detected once. The source is a woman aged 40 to 49 with Graves' hyperthyroidism that later progressed to Graves' ophthalmopathy. The sequencing input was blood. The chain links TRBV28 to TRBJ2-7, with 7 bases matching TRBD2. This chain's CDR3 is CASSKLSGARSYEQYF. The CDR3 region has the DNA TGTGCCAGCAGTAAACTCAGCGGGGCGCGATCGTACGAGCAGTACTTC.